This T cell receptor (beta chain) was sequenced for a study of T cells in pancreatic ductal adenocarcinoma. Sequenced by immunoSEQ multiplex PCR; TCRdb stores in-frame clones only, minus some. The sample yields 100,000 or so clones, nearly 95% seen once. Study-wide results and limits: Tumors hold more CD45RO+ effector T cells, which may bias toward lower diversity.

To note about this clone: Its target is not known.

The selected patients with pancreatic ductal adenocarcinoma had surgery but no neoadjuvant therapy. Specimen: PBMCs. The receptor's source is a human donor with pancreatic ductal adenocarcinoma.

The CDR3 protein is CASSVGHADTQYF. As DNA, the CDR3 is TGTGCCAGCAGCGTAGGACACGCAGATACGCAGTATTTT. V usage is TRBV9 and J usage is TRBJ2-3; D is ambiguous. Trimming cost V 0 bases and J 4 bases, with 6 bases left between them. Germline V gives CDR1 SGDLS, CDR2 YYNGEE. The CDR3 spans 13 residues.